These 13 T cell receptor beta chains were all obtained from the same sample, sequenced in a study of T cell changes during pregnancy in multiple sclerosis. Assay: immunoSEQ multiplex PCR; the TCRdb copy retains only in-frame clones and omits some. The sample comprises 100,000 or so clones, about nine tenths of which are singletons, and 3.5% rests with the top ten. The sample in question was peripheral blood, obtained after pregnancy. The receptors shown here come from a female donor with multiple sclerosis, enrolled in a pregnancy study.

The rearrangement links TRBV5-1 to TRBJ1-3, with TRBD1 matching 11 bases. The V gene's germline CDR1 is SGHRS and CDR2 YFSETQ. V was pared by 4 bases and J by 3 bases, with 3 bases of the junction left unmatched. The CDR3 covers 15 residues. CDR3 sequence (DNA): TGCGCCAGCAGCACGGACAGGGGGCTTGGAAACACCATATATTTT. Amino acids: CASSTDRGLGNTIYF.

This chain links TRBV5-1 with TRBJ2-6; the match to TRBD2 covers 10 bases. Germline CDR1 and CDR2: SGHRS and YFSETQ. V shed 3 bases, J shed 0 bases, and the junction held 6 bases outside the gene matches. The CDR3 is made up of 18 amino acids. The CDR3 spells CASSSVLAGSSGANVLTF. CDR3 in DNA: TGCGCCAGCAGCTCTGTACTAGCGGGGAGCTCTGGGGCCAACGTCCTGACTTTC.

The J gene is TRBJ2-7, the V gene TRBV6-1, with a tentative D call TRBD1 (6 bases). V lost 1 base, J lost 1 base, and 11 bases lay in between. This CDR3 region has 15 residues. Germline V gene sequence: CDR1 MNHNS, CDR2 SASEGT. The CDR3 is CASSEGFGQSYEQYF. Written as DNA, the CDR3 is TGTGCCAGCAGTGAAGGGTTTGGACAGTCCTACGAGCAGTACTTC.

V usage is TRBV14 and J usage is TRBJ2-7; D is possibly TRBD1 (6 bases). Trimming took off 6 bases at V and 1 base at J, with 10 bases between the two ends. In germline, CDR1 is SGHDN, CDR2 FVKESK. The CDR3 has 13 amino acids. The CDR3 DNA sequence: TGTGCCAGCAGGTTAACAGGGTCCTACGAGCAGTACTTC. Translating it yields CASRLTGSYEQYF.

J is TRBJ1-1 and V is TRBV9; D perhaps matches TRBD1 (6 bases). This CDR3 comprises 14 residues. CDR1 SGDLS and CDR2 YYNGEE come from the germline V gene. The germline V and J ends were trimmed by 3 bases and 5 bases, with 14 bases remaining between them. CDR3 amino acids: CASSDGGARTEAFF. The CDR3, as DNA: TGTGCCAGCAGCGACGGGGGGGCTCGGACTGAAGCTTTCTTT.

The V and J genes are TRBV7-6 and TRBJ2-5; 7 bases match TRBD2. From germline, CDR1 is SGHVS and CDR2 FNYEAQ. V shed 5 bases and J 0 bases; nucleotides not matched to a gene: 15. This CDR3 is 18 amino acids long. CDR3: CASSLGLAENYNQETQYF. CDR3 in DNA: TGTGCCAGCAGCCTTGGGCTAGCGGAGAACTACAACCAAGAGACCCAGTACTTC.

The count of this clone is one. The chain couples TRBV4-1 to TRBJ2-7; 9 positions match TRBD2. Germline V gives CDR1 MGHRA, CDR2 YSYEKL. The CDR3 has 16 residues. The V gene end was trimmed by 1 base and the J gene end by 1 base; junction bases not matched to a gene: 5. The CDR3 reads CASSQAGGLASYEQYF. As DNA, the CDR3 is TGCGCCAGCAGCCAAGCGGGGGGACTAGCTTCCTACGAGCAGTACTTC.

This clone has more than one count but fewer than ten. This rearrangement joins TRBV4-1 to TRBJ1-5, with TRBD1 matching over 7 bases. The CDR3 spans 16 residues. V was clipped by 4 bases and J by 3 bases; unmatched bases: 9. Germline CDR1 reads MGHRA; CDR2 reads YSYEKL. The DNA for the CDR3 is TGCGCCAGCAGCCCAGCCGGGACAGAGCTCAATCAGCCCCAGCATTTT. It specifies CASSPAGTELNQPQHF.

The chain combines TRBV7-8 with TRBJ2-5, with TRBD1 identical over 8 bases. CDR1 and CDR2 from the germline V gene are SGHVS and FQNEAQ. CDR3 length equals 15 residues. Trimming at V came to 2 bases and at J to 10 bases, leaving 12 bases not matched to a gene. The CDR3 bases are TGTGCCAGCAGCTTACAGGGACAGGCACAGGGGGGCCAGTACTTC. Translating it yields CASSLQGQAQGGQYF. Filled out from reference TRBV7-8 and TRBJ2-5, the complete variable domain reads GAGVSQSPRYKVAKRGQDVALRCDPISGHVSLFWYQQALGQGPEFLTYFQNEAQLDKSGLPSDRFFAERPEGSVSTLKIQRTQQEDSAVYLCASSLQGQAQGGQYFGPGTRLLVL.

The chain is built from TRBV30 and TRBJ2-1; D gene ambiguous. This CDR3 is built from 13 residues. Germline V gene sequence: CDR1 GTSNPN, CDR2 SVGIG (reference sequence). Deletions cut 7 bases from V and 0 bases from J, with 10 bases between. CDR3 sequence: CAYSSSSYNEQFF. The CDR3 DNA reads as TGTGCCTACTCTTCGAGCTCCTACAATGAGCAGTTCTTC.

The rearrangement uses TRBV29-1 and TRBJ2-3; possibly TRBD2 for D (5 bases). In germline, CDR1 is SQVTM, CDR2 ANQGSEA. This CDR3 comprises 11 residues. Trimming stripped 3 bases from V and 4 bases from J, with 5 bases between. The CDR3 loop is CSVEGADTQYF. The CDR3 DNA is TGCAGCGTTGAGGGAGCAGATACGCAGTATTTT.

This chain's CDR3 is CASSLSGTGGTEAFF. CDR3 coding DNA: TGTGCCAGCAGTTTATCCGGGACAGGGGGCACTGAAGCTTTCTTT. The J gene is TRBJ1-1, the V gene TRBV27; 11 bases fit TRBD1. Germline values: CDR1 MNHEY, CDR2 SMNVEV (reference sequence). This CDR3 is built from 15 residues. Trimming at V came to 0 bases and at J to 4 bases, leaving 1 base not matched to a gene.

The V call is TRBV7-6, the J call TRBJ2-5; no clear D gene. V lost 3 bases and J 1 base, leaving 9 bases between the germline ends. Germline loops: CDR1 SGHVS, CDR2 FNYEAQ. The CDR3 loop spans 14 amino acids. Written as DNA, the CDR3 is TGTGCCAGCAGCTTCAACTTGGTCCAAGAGACCCAGTACTTC. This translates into CASSFNLVQETQYF.